What follows are 18 T cell receptor beta chains derived from one specimen sequenced in a study of blood T cell repertoires in COVID-19. Sequencing was performed with immunoSEQ multiplex PCR; in TCRdb, only in-frame clones are kept and a portion is missing. The sample carries 250,000 to 350,000 clones, about 90% recorded once. Sequenced material: peripheral blood. The receptors here all came from a woman between 25 and 40 years old with COVID-19, enrolled during active disease.

This chain links TRBV9 with TRBJ2-5; a weak D match, TRBD1 (5 bases). Trimming took off 1 base at V and 4 bases at J, with 8 bases between the two ends. The CDR3 is made up of 13 amino acids. Looked up from germline, CDR1 is SGDLS and CDR2 is YYNGEE. The CDR3: CASSVWQGETQYF. The CDR3 coding sequence is TGTGCCAGCAGCGTATGGCAGGGAGAGACCCAGTACTTC. Based on the CDR3 plus reference TRBV9 and TRBJ2-5, the full variable domain is DSGVTQTPKHLITATGQRVTLRCSPRSGDLSVYWYQQSLDQGLQFLIQYYNGEERAKGNILERFSAQQFPDLHSELNLSSLELGDSALYFCASSVWQGETQYFGPGTRLLVL.

Worth noting for this clone: A junction boundary mismatches the germline segment, possibly from a read error. V is TRBV5-1 and J is TRBJ1-1; D unresolved. The CDR3 length is 10 residues. From germline, CDR1 is SGHRS and CDR2 YFSETQ. In nucleotides, the CDR3 is TGCGCCAGCATCTTGTCGGTTGCTTTCTTT. Amino acid sequence: CASILSVAFF.

This clone turned up a few times. This chain connects TRBV25-1 to TRBJ2-7; 14 nucleotides align to TRBD2. The CDR3 covers 15 residues. The V segment lost 2 bases and the J segment 7 bases; nucleotides outside the gene matches: 4. CDR1 and CDR2 (germline): MGHDK, SYGVNS. The CDR3 protein is CASSERTSGRKEQYF. The CDR3 region has the DNA TGTGCCAGCAGTGAAAGGACTAGCGGGAGGAAAGAGCAGTACTTC.

The chain employs TRBV28 and TRBJ2-7; D is perhaps TRBD1 (6 bases). Trimming stripped 6 bases from V and 6 bases from J, with 18 bases between. The V gene's germline CDR1 is MDHEN and CDR2 SYDVKM. The CDR3 runs 14 residues. CDR3 in DNA: TGTGCCAGCAGCACAAACAGGGTGTCGGGCGAGCAGTACTTC. This encodes CASSTNRVSGEQYF.

V usage is TRBV28 and J usage is TRBJ1-2; D uncertain. The V end lost 6 bases, the J end lost 5 bases, and 16 bases lay between the germline ends. Germline V gene sequence: CDR1 MDHEN, CDR2 SYDVKM. This CDR3 region has 14 residues. For the CDR3, the DNA is TGTGCCAGCAGGGGCGGGCCGGTTCTTTATGGCTACACCTTC. It translates to CASRGGPVLYGYTF.

CDR3 coding DNA: TGTGCCAGCAGTCCGACTAGATCCGGGGAGCTGTTTTTT. This sequence encodes CASSPTRSGELFF. The chain joins TRBV2 to TRBJ2-2; a possible D gene is TRBD2 (6 bases). The CDR3 totals 13 residues. The V end lost 5 bases, the J end lost 6 bases, and 10 bases lay between the germline ends. The germline V gene has CDR1 SNHLY and CDR2 FYNNEI.

The rearrangement links TRBV6-5 to TRBJ2-7; 8 nucleotides align to TRBD2. The CDR3 extends over 13 amino acids. Germline CDR1 is MNHEY and CDR2 is SVGAGI. The trim removed 4 bases at V and 2 bases at J, leaving 1 base unmatched. This CDR3 is CASSLAGTYEQYF. The CDR3 DNA reads as TGTGCCAGCAGTTTAGCGGGAACCTACGAGCAGTACTTC.

The V and J genes are TRBV25-1 and TRBJ2-5; D is uncertain. The germline CDR1 and CDR2 sequences are MGHDK and SYGVNS. Between the trimmed V and J ends, which lost 8 bases and 13 bases, there was a span of 29 bases. CDR3 length: 15 amino acids. The CDR3 spells CASAPIGALIRDRYF. For the CDR3, the DNA is TGTGCCAGCGCCCCTATAGGAGCGTTGATAAGAGACCGGTACTTC.

The V and J genes are TRBV2 and TRBJ2-7; TRBD1 agrees at 7 bases. This CDR3 is 12 amino acids long. Per germline, CDR1 SNHLY and CDR2 FYNNEI. V lost 5 bases to trimming and J lost 4 bases; unmatched junction nucleotides: 2. The CDR3 DNA reads TGTGCCAGCAGTCCGACAGGGTACGAGCAGTACTTC. Amino acid sequence: CASSPTGYEQYF.

This clone was seen only once. This chain uses TRBV6-4 with TRBJ2-3; 9 bases are shared with TRBD1. Per germline, CDR1 MRHNA and CDR2 SNTAGT. This CDR3 spans 15 amino acids. With 6 bases clipped from V and 3 bases from J, the junction kept 7 bases outside the gene matches. The CDR3 nucleotides read TGTGCCAGCAGCTACCGGGACAGGGAAACAGATACGCAGTATTTT. It translates to CASSYRDRETDTQYF.

The CDR3 DNA reads TGTGCCAGTAGTCCCCGGGACAGGTTGAATTCACCCCTCCACTTT. Protein product: CASSPRDRLNSPLHF. V is TRBV19 and J is TRBJ1-6, with 8 bases fitting TRBD1. CDR1 is LNHDA and CDR2 is SQIVND in the germline V gene (reference sequence). The CDR3 extends over 15 amino acids. Losses at the gene ends were 5 bases for V and 7 bases for J; bases not matched to a gene: 7.

The rearrangement uses TRBV6-5 and TRBJ1-3; D gene uncertain. Germline CDR1 is MNHEY and CDR2 is SVGAGI. Trimming stripped 5 bases from V and 0 bases from J, with 11 bases between. The CDR3 length is 15 residues. CDR3 protein: CASSTLDISGNTIYF. In nucleotides, the CDR3 is TGTGCCAGCAGTACCTTAGACATCTCTGGAAACACCATATATTTT.

The chain employs TRBV19 and TRBJ1-1, with TRBD1 matching over 7 bases. Trimming removed 5 bases from V and 0 bases from J; junction bases left unmatched: 9. The CDR3 runs to 16 residues. Germline V gives CDR1 LNHDA, CDR2 SQIVND (reference sequence). The CDR3 spells CASSSEGGQMNTEAFF. DNA for the CDR3: TGTGCCAGTAGTTCTGAGGGGGGACAGATGAACACTGAAGCTTTCTTT.

The chain joins TRBV7-8 to TRBJ2-3; 8 bases match TRBD2. With V trimmed by 2 bases and J by 3 bases, 1 base remained unmatched. Germline V gene lookup returns CDR1 SGHVS and CDR2 FQNEAQ. CDR3 length equals 14 residues. CDR3 loop: CASSLLAGTDTQYF. The CDR3 DNA is TGTGCCAGCAGCTTACTAGCGGGTACAGATACGCAGTATTTT.

This clone appeared once. This chain uses TRBV7-9 with TRBJ2-2, with D uncertain. V lost 6 bases to trimming and J lost 5 bases, with 4 bases between them. The CDR3 consists of 11 residues. The germline V gene encodes CDR1 SEHNR and CDR2 FQNEAQ (reference sequence). The CDR3 loop is CASRSTGELFF. CDR3 in DNA: TGTGCCAGCAGATCGACCGGGGAGCTGTTTTTT.

V usage is TRBV19 and J usage is TRBJ1-2, with TRBD1 identical over 7 bases. Trimming at V came to 4 bases and at J to 5 bases, leaving 1 base not matched to a gene. Germline-derived CDR1 and CDR2 are LNHDA and SQIVND (reference sequence). The CDR3 is made up of 12 amino acids. Written as DNA, the CDR3 is TGTGCCAGTAGTAACAGGGGATATGGCTACACCTTC. It yields the protein CASSNRGYGYTF.

The CDR3, as DNA: TGTGCCGCTGAGCGGGGGGCCGGGGAGCTGTTTTTT. As protein: CAAERGAGELFF. The chain recombines TRBV10-3 with TRBJ2-2; 9 positions agree with TRBD2. Germline V gives CDR1 ENHRY, CDR2 SYGVKD. The trim removed 11 bases at V and 6 bases at J, leaving 4 bases unmatched. The CDR3 totals 12 residues.

This chain connects TRBV4-3 to TRBJ1-1; weak D call: TRBD1 (5 bases). V shed 4 bases and J shed 1 base, with 7 bases lying between them. The length of the CDR3 is 13 residues. Germline loops: CDR1 LGHNA, CDR2 YSLEER. CDR3 bases: TGCGCCAGCAGCCCGCAGGGGAACACTGAAGCTTTCTTT. It codes for CASSPQGNTEAFF.